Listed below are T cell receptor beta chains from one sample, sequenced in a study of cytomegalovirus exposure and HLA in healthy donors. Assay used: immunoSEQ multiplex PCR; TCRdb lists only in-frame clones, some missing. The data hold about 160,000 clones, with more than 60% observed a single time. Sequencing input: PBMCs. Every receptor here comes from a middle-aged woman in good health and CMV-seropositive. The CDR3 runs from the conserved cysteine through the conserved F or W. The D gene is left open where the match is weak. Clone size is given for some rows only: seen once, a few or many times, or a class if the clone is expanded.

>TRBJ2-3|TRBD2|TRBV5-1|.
TGCGCCAGCAGCCTGCGGGGGGTTTCTGGAGATACGCAGTATTTT
CASSLRGVSGDTQYF
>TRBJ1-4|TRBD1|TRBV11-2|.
TGTGCCAGCAGCTTAGCCCCGACAGGGACTAATGAAAAACTGTTTTTT
CASSLAPTGTNEKLFF
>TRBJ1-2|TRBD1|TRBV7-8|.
TGTGCCAGCAGCTTAGGGACAGGGGCCAACTATGGCTACACCTTC
CASSLGTGANYGYTF
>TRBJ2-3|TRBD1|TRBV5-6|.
TGTGCCAGCAGTTGGGCGGGGACAGGGTTAGATACGCAGTATTTT
CASSWAGTGLDTQYF
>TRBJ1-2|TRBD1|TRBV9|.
TGTGCCAGCAGCGATCGGGACAGCTTC
CASSDRDSF
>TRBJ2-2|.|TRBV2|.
TGTGCCAGCATGAGAAGGGGTGGCGGCGCGGGGGAGCTGTTTTTT
CASMRRGGGAGELFF
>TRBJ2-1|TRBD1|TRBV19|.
TGTGCCAGTAGTATGGGACAGGGGTACTTCAATGAGCAGTTCTTC
CASSMGQGYFNEQFF
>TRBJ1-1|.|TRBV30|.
TGTGCCTTGGAGGGGGGGGGCACTGAAGCTTTCTTT
CALEGGGTEAFF
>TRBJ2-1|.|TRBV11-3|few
TGTGCCAGCAGCTTGGAGCGTGAGCAGTTCTTC
CASSLEREQFF
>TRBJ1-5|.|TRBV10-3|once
TGTGCCATCAGTACTGACAGATCTAATCAGCCCCAGCATTTT
CAISTDRSNQPQHF
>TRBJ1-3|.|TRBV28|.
TGTGCCAGCAGTTTTACAGGGTATGGAAACACCATATATTTT
CASSFTGYGNTIYF
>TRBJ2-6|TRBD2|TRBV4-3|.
TGCGCCAGCAGCCCCGGCGGTAGCGGGGCTAGTGGGGCCAACGTCCTGACTTTC
CASSPGGSGASGANVLTF
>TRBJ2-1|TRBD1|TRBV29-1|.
TGCAGCGTTGTCCGGACAGGGCGAGATGAGCAGTTCTTC
CSVVRTGRDEQFF
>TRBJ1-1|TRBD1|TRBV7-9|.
TGTGCCAGCAGCCCGGCGGGACAGGGGGGCACTGAAGCTTTCTTT
CASSPAGQGGTEAFF
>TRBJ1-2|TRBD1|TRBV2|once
TGTGCCAGCGAAGCGGACAGGGGGAACTATGGCTACACCTTC
CASEADRGNYGYTF
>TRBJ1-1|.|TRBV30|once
TGTGCCTGGGGGAAACAGGGTTACACTGAAGCTTTCTTT
CAWGKQGYTEAFF
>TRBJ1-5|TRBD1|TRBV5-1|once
TGCGCCAGCAGCCCGACAGGGAGGAATCAGCCCCAGCATTTT
CASSPTGRNQPQHF
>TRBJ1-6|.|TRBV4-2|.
TGTGCCAGCAGCTTTAGGGGGTCACCCCTCCACTTT
CASSFRGSPLHF
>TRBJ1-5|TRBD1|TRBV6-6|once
TGTGCCAGCAACCCCACAGGGGGCGGACAGCCCCAGCATTTT
CASNPTGGGQPQHF
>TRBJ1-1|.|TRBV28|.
TGTGCCAGCAGTTTGGTCGGGTCGAGATCTGAAGCTTTCTTT
CASSLVGSRSEAFF
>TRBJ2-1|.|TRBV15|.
TGTGCCACCAGCAGAGATGAGTCCTCTCAGGGTAGGTTCTTC
CATSRDESSQGRFF
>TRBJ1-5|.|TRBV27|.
TGTGCCACCAGGGCTCACGCGGGCGCGAATCAGCCCCAGCATTTT
CATRAHAGANQPQHF
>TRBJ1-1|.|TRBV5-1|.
TGCGCCAGCAGCTCACAGGGAGTCGGCACTGAAGCTTTCTTT
CASSSQGVGTEAFF
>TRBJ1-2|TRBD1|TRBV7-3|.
TGTGCCAGCAGCCCGGGACAGGGGGCTTGGGGCTACACCTTC
CASSPGQGAWGYTF
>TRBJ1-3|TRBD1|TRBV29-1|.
TGCAGCGTTGGCGGGACAGCTGGAAACACCATATATTTT
CSVGGTAGNTIYF
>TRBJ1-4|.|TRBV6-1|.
TGTGCCAGCAGTGATGTACCGGGGTTCGAAAAACTGTTTTTT
CASSDVPGFEKLFF
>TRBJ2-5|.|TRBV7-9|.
TGTTCCAGCAGCTTAGCCGGAGCTTGGGAGACCCAGTACTTC
CSSSLAGAWETQYF
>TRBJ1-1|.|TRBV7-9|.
TGTGCCAGCAGCTTATCCACCCGGGGTGAAGCTTTCTTT
CASSLSTRGEAFF
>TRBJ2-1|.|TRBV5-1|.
TGCGCCAGCACTGGCTCACGCTCCTACAATGAGCAGTTCTTC
CASTGSRSYNEQFF
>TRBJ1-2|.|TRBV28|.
TGTGCCAGCAGTTTATGGGGGCCTATGAGCTACACCTTC
CASSLWGPMSYTF
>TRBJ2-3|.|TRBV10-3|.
TGTGCCATCAGTGAGTCGAATACCGCGGGGCGTCTGGATACGCAGTATTTT
CAISESNTAGRLDTQYF
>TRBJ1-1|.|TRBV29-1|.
TGCAGCGTTACCGTAACAGGGTTCAACACTGAAGCTTTCTTT
CSVTVTGFNTEAFF
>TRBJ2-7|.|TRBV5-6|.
TGTGCCAGCAGCTTGTGGGCAGGGGCCAGCTCCTACGAGCAGTACTTC
CASSLWAGASSYEQYF
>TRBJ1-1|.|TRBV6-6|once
TGTGCCAGCAGTGGGGGGGGAGGCCGGCCGGAAGCTTTCTTT
CASSGGGGRPEAFF
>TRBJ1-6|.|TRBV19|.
TGTGCCAGTACAACCCCAGGGTATAATTCACCCCTCCACTTT
CASTTPGYNSPLHF
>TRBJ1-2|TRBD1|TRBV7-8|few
TGTGCCAGCAGCTTAGCCCCGGGACAGGGGACCTATGGCTACACCTTC
CASSLAPGQGTYGYTF
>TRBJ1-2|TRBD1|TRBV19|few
TGTGCCAGTAGTATAGATCGGTGGGACAGGAGGAATGGCTACACCTTC
CASSIDRWDRRNGYTF
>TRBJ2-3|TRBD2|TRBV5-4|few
TGTGCCAGCAGCAGAGACATAGCGGGGGGGGAAGAGTATTTT
CASSRDIAGGEEYF
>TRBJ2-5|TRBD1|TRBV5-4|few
TGTGCCAGCAGTAGGGACAGGGGATCAGAGACCCAGTACTTC
CASSRDRGSETQYF
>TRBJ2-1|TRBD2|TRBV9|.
TGTGCCAGCAGCGCGGCTAGCGGGGGGGCTGAGCAGTTCTTC
CASSAASGGAEQFF
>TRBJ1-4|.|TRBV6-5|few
TGTGCCAGCTCAGGGGAGGGGGATAATGAAAAACTGTTTTTT
CASSGEGDNEKLFF
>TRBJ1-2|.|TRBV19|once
TGTGCCAGTATGGAGATAGCGGGCAATGGCTACACCTTC
CASMEIAGNGYTF
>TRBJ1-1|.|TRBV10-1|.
TGCGCCAGCATGCAGGGATCCGGAGATACTGAAGCTTTCTTT
CASMQGSGDTEAFF
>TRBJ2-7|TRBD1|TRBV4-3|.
TGCGCCAGCAGCCTCGGACAGGGGTACGACGAGCAGTACTTC
CASSLGQGYDEQYF
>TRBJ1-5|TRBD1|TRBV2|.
TGTGCCAGCAGTGAAGTCGGGGCAATGAGGGGGCGTAAGCCCCAGCATTTT
CASSEVGAMRGRKPQHF
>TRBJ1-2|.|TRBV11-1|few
TGTGCCAGCAGCTCCCCAGAAGACTATGGCTACACCTTC
CASSSPEDYGYTF
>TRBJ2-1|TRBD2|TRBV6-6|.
TGTGCCAGCAGTTACACTAGCGGGGGATACAATGAGCAGTTCTTC
CASSYTSGGYNEQFF
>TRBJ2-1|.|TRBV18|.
TGTGCCAGCTCACCACCAAACAGGGCCAGAAATGAGCAGTTCTTC
CASSPPNRARNEQFF
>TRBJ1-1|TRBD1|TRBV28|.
TGTGCCAGTCGAGGGACAGGGAACACTGAAGCTTTCTTT
CASRGTGNTEAFF
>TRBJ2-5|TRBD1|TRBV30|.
TGTGCCTGGCAAACGGGGACAGGGCGAGAGACCCAGTACTTC
CAWQTGTGRETQYF
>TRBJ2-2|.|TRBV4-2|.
TGTGCCAGCAGCCAAGAGGGGGGGGCCTTTCCCGGGGAGCTGTTTTTT
CASSQEGGAFPGELFF
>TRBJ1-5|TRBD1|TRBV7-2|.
TGTGCCAGCAGCTTAGTACAGGGGGCAAGTCAGCCCCAGCATTTT
CASSLVQGASQPQHF